This T cell receptor (beta chain) was found in a study of blood T cell repertoires in COVID-19. Background on the study: The United States, Italy and Spain supplied acute and convalescent COVID-19 samples. The analysed material was cDNA or gDNA that came from T cells, B-cell-depleted T cells, or PBMCs.

The protocol was immunoSEQ multiplex PCR, while the TCRdb copy is restricted to in-frame clones and leaves out a portion. The sample has around 360,000 clones, around 87% seen once. The trim removed 6 bases at V and 6 bases at J, leaving 5 bases unmatched. Looked up from germline, CDR1 is SEHNR and CDR2 is FQNEAQ (reference sequence). The CDR3 length is 15 residues. The Seattle patients joined while their infection was active and were tracked longitudinally afterward. This sequence was found in a woman aged 25 to 39 with COVID-19, enrolled during active disease. Material: peripheral blood. This chain uses TRBV7-9 with TRBJ2-1; 13 nucleotides line up with TRBD2. The CDR3 DNA reads TGTGCCAGCAGTCAACTAGCGGGAGGGGGCAATGAGCAGTTCTTC. Its protein is CASSQLAGGGNEQFF.